A selection of T cell receptor beta chains follows, all from one sample in a study of T cell repertoires in cytomegalovirus infection. From the reads, TCRdb called clonotypes with MiXCR, one entry per CDR3 protein. The sample lists under 500,000 distinct CDR3 sequences, under 55% occurring once. Antigen specificity for these receptors is unknown. The sample here was cultured PBMCs, taken from culture after CMV antigen stimulation. These receptor sequences come from a human donor in good health (CMV status not recorded). Some clones in this sample may be carry-over from other donors' samples. Each CDR3 is given without its conserved first and last residue. D genes are given only for firm matches.

>TRBJ1-2|TRBV6-6|-
ASSYSRDGYT
>TRBJ2-2|TRBV19|-
ASSTKLNTLNTGELF
>TRBJ2-1|TRBV3-1|-
ASSQADLSRRGPYNEQF
>TRBJ2-1|TRBV4-1|TRBD2
ASSQGGWGGDNEQF
>TRBJ2-1|TRBV7-8|-
ASSLVHGEQF
>TRBJ2-3|TRBV7-2|TRBD2
ASSLGPPGLAGAADTQY
>TRBJ2-5|TRBV7-2|TRBD2
ASSLGTPGLAHRETQY
>TRBJ1-6|TRBV12-3/TRBV12-4|-
ATGEGSDRSYNSPLH
>TRBJ2-7|TRBV7-9|-
ASSLVGYSYEQY
>TRBJ2-7|TRBV28|-
ASSLSVPPWEQY
>TRBJ2-7|TRBV5-6|TRBD2
ASSLRSGRAPQAYEQY
>TRBJ2-7|TRBV7-9|TRBD1
ASSPEEGQGVYEQY
>TRBJ1-5|TRBV7-8|-
ASSLAKTQPQH
>TRBJ1-2|TRBV19|-
ASSPRAATLHGYT
>TRBJ2-6|TRBV12-3/TRBV12-4|-
ASSLGGAGPNVLT
>TRBJ2-7|TRBV7-6|TRBD1
ASSLVGTANEQY
>TRBJ1-5|TRBV19|-
ASSFAGVGQPQH
>TRBJ2-1|TRBV6-1|-
ASTLGLNNEQF
>TRBJ2-5|TRBV7-2|-
ASSLEPGETQY
>TRBJ2-6|TRBV5-6|-
ASSLGILSSGANVLT
>TRBJ2-1|TRBV19|TRBD2
ASSKASGRSSYNEQF
>TRBJ2-1|TRBV29-1|-
SVVLASYNEQF
>TRBJ2-3|TRBV5-4|-
ASSPLRGGPDTQY
>TRBJ2-7|TRBV4-1|TRBD1
ASSQATQGAYEQY
>TRBJ2-7|TRBV6-2/TRBV6-3|TRBD2
ASRAGGSAYEQY
>TRBJ2-1|TRBV6-2/TRBV6-3|-
ASSPPNGNEQF
>TRBJ2-3|TRBV2|TRBD2
ASSASGRQIRGTDTQY
>TRBJ2-1|TRBV19|TRBD2
ASSISGSYPYNEQF
>TRBJ1-1|TRBV9|-
ASSPPFPGTEAF
>TRBJ2-7|TRBV19|-
ASSSSGYEQY
>TRBJ1-2|TRBV7-2|-
ASSLDSKVYGYT
>TRBJ2-1|TRBV11-3|-
ASSASDEQF
>TRBJ1-3|TRBV7-8|-
ASSSPWGNTIY
>TRBJ2-7|TRBV7-2|TRBD2
ASSLQRGGYEQY
>TRBJ1-1|TRBV7-2|-
ASSEDSRYTEAF
>TRBJ1-1|TRBV6-5|TRBD1
ASTKFRDRGSEAF
>TRBJ1-1|TRBV19|-
ASSTRGAANTEAF
>TRBJ2-7|TRBV4-3|TRBD2
ASSQDLGRSYEQY
>TRBJ2-5|TRBV5-4|-
ASSPEQRSYETQY
>TRBJ1-4|TRBV7-3|-
ASSLASTRANEKLF
>TRBJ1-2|TRBV12-3/TRBV12-4|-
ASSFYNNYGYT
>TRBJ2-1|TRBV12-3/TRBV12-4|TRBD2
ASSRGTSGGAGEQF
>TRBJ2-5|TRBV5-4|-
ASSLSGVGRETQY
>TRBJ2-5|TRBV27|TRBD1
ASSYMGTGGETQY
>TRBJ2-3|TRBV5-1|TRBD2
ASRGQAGVPDTQY
>TRBJ2-7|TRBV4-1|-
ASSQGVFEYEQY
>TRBJ2-1|TRBV7-2|-
ASSLVPVGEQF
>TRBJ2-3|TRBV12-3/TRBV12-4|-
ASTGRATDTQY
>TRBJ2-1|TRBV7-2|-
ASSLAAVQGPYNEQF
>TRBJ2-5|TRBV20-1|-
SARAGTTRPQY
>TRBJ2-2|TRBV11-2|TRBD2
ASSLGLAGRGELF
>TRBJ2-1|TRBV6-2/TRBV6-3|TRBD2
ASSYASGRGVEQF
>TRBJ2-3|TRBV7-6|-
ASSNRDTQY
>TRBJ1-6|TRBV9|-
ASSVVGSPLH
>TRBJ1-2|TRBV7-2|-
ASSLSTGLANYGYT
>TRBJ2-7|TRBV20-1|-
SARDWSESSYEQY
>TRBJ2-7|TRBV10-3|TRBD2
AAGAYEQY
>TRBJ2-1|TRBV30|-
AWSRQAASNEQF
>TRBJ2-1|TRBV19|-
ASSPEGRGDEQF
>TRBJ2-5|TRBV6-1|-
ASSESARLETQY